This TCR beta chain stems from a study of cytomegalovirus exposure and HLA in healthy donors (dated by TCRdb to about 2017). Regarding the study in general: An earlier analysis of some 550 of the donors reported roughly 270 Gb of sequence data and 120 million or so unique TCR beta sequences from roughly 200 million T cells. The study used immunosequencing to profile the T cell repertoires of about 670 subjects and linked those repertoires to cytomegalovirus serostatus. An early release covering roughly 640 HLA-typed donors comprised about 300 gigabases of sequencing data and around 86 million unique TCR sequences. The study was designed to test whether signatures of past pathogen exposure could be identified by cataloging public T cell receptors. Besides the first cohort of approximately 670 subjects, a separate validation cohort made up of 120 or so different subjects was used. A later analysis re-analyzed previously published TCR beta repertoires from 600 to 850 donors and added high-resolution HLA genotyping to study TCR occurrence patterns. Of the 398 genotyped donors, 75% to 85% were placed in the genetic ancestry cluster associated with self-reported Caucasian donors. High-throughput TCR immunosequencing, statistical association of individual TCRs with disease status, and machine learning were combined to predict cytomegalovirus infection status. Alongside the repertoire data, information on donor age, sex, ethnicity and CMV serostatus was compiled. A later genetic analysis used genome-wide SNP genotypes for about 65% of the roughly 700 donors, treating that subset as a discovery cohort. The number of donors typed differed by locus, with roughly 620-630 for A, B, C, DRB1 and DQB1, over 500 for DQA1, 600 to 610 for DPA1, and some 440 for DPB1. Five DR-DQ haplotypes were treated as single units for association and clustering because of strong linkage in the cohort. An earlier analysis of fewer than 700 of the donors applied high-throughput TCR beta sequencing to assess whether each TCR beta V gene segment acted as functional or pseudogenic. HLA typing included class I and class II loci at four-digit resolution. The later analysis used no new phenotypic data to find candidate immune exposures, relying instead on TCR beta sequences and their occurrence across donors. On average, 235,054 unique TCR beta nucleotide sequences were sequenced per donor among roughly 430 genotyped donors of the cohort, with roughly 20% of those sequences being non-productive. Every discovery cohort repertoire had been produced on one sequencing platform.

The full study reports these points: The 87-base-pair reads could not distinguish some IMGT-functional V segments, including TRBV6-2 and TRBV6-3, so those segments were excluded. Most TCR sequences were seen in very few donors, while some public TCRs were found in many individuals. Strong co-occurrence of HLA alleles, especially DR and DQ, made assigning TCR associations to individual alleles difficult. A later genetic analysis reported fewer N-insertions in productive TCRs among donors in an Asian-associated ancestry cluster than the roughly 690-donor mean. A cluster of highly shared sequence variants was judged likely to represent a technical artifact of the sequencing pipeline. Correlated functional status among segregating V segments might reflect linkage disequilibrium, but an unknown experimental factor could not be ruled out. An association between a missense DCLRE1C variant and V-gene and J-gene trimming of TCR beta chains was found in a later genetic analysis and replicated in an independent cohort. In a later analysis, HLA-associated TCR beta chains were found to be more clonally expanded and to have lower generation probabilities than equally common non-associated chains. The only immune exposure information available for the cohort was CMV serostatus. A few of the identified cytomegalovirus-associated TCR beta chains were confirmed in vitro to be specific for cytomegalovirus antigens. The classifier was reported to diagnose cytomegalovirus status with high specificity and sensitivity in both the original cohort and the validation cohort. Most CMV-associated TCR beta chains appeared to be HLA-restricted in a later analysis, and the HLA associations seemed to be driven largely by CMV exposure. The earlier analysis of around 600 of the donors excluded roughly 17 rarely observed V segments, including chromosome 9 orphons, because counts were too low. In the study, about 150 TCR beta chains were listed as associated with cytomegalovirus. In a later analysis, the rate of TCR association differed among HLA loci, with DRB1 alleles having the most associated TCRs and HLA-C alleles having the fewest. Because HLA typing was unavailable for some donors at each locus, only the typed subset was used in association tests. A later analysis associated 16,951 TCR beta sequences with specific HLA alleles at a false discovery rate of 0.05. According to the authors, the approach could potentially be generalized to other disease states and immunological phenotypes. A further reported finding was that TCR beta sequences accurately predicted the HLA-A and HLA-B alleles for most subjects in the first cohort. Sequencing depth was assumed to be roughly uniform across donors in the presence/absence analyses, though that assumption may not hold. The cohort was sequenced for TCR beta chains only, and without alpha or paired-chain data the features that could be detected were limited. Broadly in line with IMGT annotations, most TCR beta V segments showed up in productive rearrangements about 87% or about 30% of the time in an earlier analysis of some 590 of the donors. According to a later analysis, parvovirus B19, influenza, CMV and Epstein-Barr virus appeared linked to several top co-occurrence clusters.

About this clone itself: No antigen is known for it. Base qualities are not recorded, but no much larger clone differs from it by a single base.

The germline V gene specifies MNHEY as CDR1 and SVGAGI as CDR2. The CDR3, from cysteine to phenylalanine, totals 14 residues. The kept DNA is CDR3 alone, 42 bases in frame from the first base. V loses 6 bases at its end and J loses 1 base; junction bases beyond the gene matches: 4. The cohort comprised 710 or so healthy bone marrow donors. Cohort members were all nominally healthy when sampled, although unrecorded immune exposures were likely present. The donor tested CMV seropositive, placing the donor among the roughly 270 seropositive members of the cohort. Every donor gave a peripheral blood sample, and the peripheral blood mononuclear cells from that sample were used for TCR beta sequencing. Genomic DNA was extracted from the blood cell samples with the Qiagen DNeasy Blood Extraction Kit. Libraries were made using the immunoSEQ multiplex PCR assay. For the multiplex PCR, a mixture combining 60 forward primers for TCR Vbeta segments and 13 reverse primers for TCR Jbeta segments was used. Amplification of the CDR3 region of rearranged TCR beta genes was performed with a multiplex PCR assay on genomic DNA. Amplified TCR beta libraries were sequenced as 87-base-pair reads on the Illumina HiSeq System. As for the original processing: In a later analysis, around 80 million unique TCR beta chains were counted across the 666 repertoires, and roughly 11 million of these chains were shared by at least two donors. A nearest-neighbor algorithm error-corrected the raw reads and collapsed the reads into unique sequences, merging closely related sequences to remove PCR and sequencing errors. CDR3 sequences were aligned to IMGT reference sequences to assign V, D and J gene segments. Each retained sequence needed at least a six-nucleotide match to both a V gene segment and a J gene segment. Rearrangements were called productive when the CDR3 lacked stop codons and stayed in frame with V and J; all others were non-productive. CDR3 was defined according to IMGT convention as the region running from the second conserved V-encoded cysteine to the conserved J-encoded phenylalanine. The earlier analysis of about 590 of the donors excluded sequences that lacked an unambiguous match to a single V gene segment. An earlier analysis of a few hundred of the donors called V segments functional above 56.7% productive rearrangements and segregating when the between-donor standard deviation exceeded 5%. A statistical classification framework was built for diagnosing cytomegalovirus status from the catalog of TCR beta chain sequences. V and J gene assignment, in a later analysis, came from comparing TCR nucleotide sequences with IMGT/GENE-DB human TR gene sequences. Using the TCRdist pipeline, a later analysis assigned CDR3 sequences along with most-parsimonious VDJ recombination scenarios. In a later analysis, every TCR beta chain was defined by the combination of its CDR3 amino acid sequence and its V-gene family, and reads without a unique V-gene family were dropped. To address suspected cross-contamination and a sequencing artifact, a later analysis removed around 600 highly shared, low-generation-probability nucleotide sequences. In a later analysis, a clonal expansion index for each public chain was calculated from normalized within-repertoire ranks of inferred template counts. A later analysis computed generation probabilities with a VDJ recombination model fitted to out-of-frame rearrangements, and checked the results against IGoR. A later analysis scored TCR-TCR, TCR-HLA and TCR-CMV co-occurrence with hypergeometric tests, applying a repertoire-size bias correction to TCR pairs. A later analysis estimated false discovery rates by permuting HLA or CMV assignments 20 times. In a later analysis, co-occurring TCRs were grouped with DBSCAN, and TCRdist sequence similarity was added when clustering was performed within HLA-allele-positive subsets. Co-occurrence clustering excluded repertoires with fewer than 30,000 or more than 120,000 public chains, plus five with anomalous nucleotide sharing. TCRdb provides this immuneACCESS table in a form limited to in-frame rearrangements. Some clones are lacking; in checked studies, under half of them reflect an unresolved V gene, and why the rest are absent is not known. That table furnishes V, J and clone size, whereas the DNA furnished D and trimming. Counted in this sample were 90,000 to 150,000 clones; roughly 82% of them appeared once. The ten largest clones take up about 10% of the sample.

Sequencing was carried out using PBMCs. This receptor chain uses TRBV6-5 and TRBJ1-1; a stretch of 8 junction bases matches TRBD1. The receptor's source is a man aged 35-49 years in good health and CMV-seropositive. The DNA reads TGTGCCAGCAGGAGGACAGGGACGAACACTGAAGCTTTCTTT. Protein translation: CASRRTGTNTEAFF.